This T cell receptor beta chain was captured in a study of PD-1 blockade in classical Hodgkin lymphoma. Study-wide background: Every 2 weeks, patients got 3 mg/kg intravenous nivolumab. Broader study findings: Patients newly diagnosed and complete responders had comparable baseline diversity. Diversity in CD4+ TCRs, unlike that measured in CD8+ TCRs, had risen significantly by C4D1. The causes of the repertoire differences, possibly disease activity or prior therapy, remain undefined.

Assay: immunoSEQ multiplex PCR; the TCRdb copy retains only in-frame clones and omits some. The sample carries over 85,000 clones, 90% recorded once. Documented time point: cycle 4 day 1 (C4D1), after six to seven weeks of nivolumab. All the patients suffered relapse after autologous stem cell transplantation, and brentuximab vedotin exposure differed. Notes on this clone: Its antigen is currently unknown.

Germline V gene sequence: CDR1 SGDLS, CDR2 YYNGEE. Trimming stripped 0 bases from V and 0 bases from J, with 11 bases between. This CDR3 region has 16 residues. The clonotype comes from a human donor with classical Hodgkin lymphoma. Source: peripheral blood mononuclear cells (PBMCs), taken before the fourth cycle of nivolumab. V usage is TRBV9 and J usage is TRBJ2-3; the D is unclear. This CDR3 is CASSVESVVSTDTQYF. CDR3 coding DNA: TGTGCCAGCAGCGTAGAATCTGTGGTTAGCACAGATACGCAGTATTTT.